This T cell receptor beta chain was recorded in a study of cytomegalovirus exposure and HLA in healthy donors. General study points: A later analysis found that most CMV-associated TCR beta chains appeared HLA-restricted. Sequencing had likely introduced a cluster of highly shared sequence variants as an artifact.

Looked up from germline, CDR1 is MRHNA and CDR2 is SNTAGT. CDR3 length: 13 amino acids. With 4 bases clipped from V and 4 bases from J, the junction kept 0 bases outside the gene matches. A multiplex PCR was run with 60 Vbeta primers and 13 Jbeta primers. The protocol was immunoSEQ multiplex PCR, while the TCRdb copy is restricted to in-frame clones and leaves out a portion. The sample yields approximately 180,000 clones, approximately 81% seen once. This clone occurred a few times. Its antigen is as yet unknown. The sample comprised PBMCs. The chain is built from TRBV6-4 and TRBJ2-2; TRBD2 agrees at 7 bases. The sequence was collected from a woman in her twenties or thirties in good health and CMV-seronegative. The CDR3 loop is CASSGTSTGELFF. CDR3 DNA sequence: TGTGCCAGCAGTGGGACTAGCACCGGGGAGCTGTTTTTT.